The 25 T cell receptor beta chains in this list originate from one sample, sequenced in a study of blood T cells in healthy people across ages. The second PCR ran roughly 6 to 11 cycles with a sample-barcoded 5' primer and J-beta primers. Using its own MiXCR run on the 5' RACE reads, TCRdb lists one record per CDR3 protein. The sample consists of about 1.5 million distinct CDR3 sequences, 40% to 45% of them appearing once. Sequencing was performed on blood. The receptor source for this set is a woman aged 18 to 35 in good health.

This clonotype was recorded only once. This chain links TRBV28 with TRBJ2-5; the D is unclear. The germline V gene encodes CDR1 MDHEN and CDR2 SYDVKM. The CDR3 spans 16 residues. V was clipped by 4 bases and J by 4 bases, with 19 bases between them. For the CDR3, the DNA is TGTGCCAGCAGTTCTATACTCCTTTACAAGGGAGAGACCCAGTACTTC. This codes for CASSSILLYKGETQYF.

As to this clonotype: The junction does not match germline at one end; this may be a read error. The rearrangement uses TRBV27 and TRBJ1-5; D is undetermined. Germline V gene lookup returns CDR1 MNHEY and CDR2 SMNVEV (reference sequence). This CDR3 region has 14 residues. The CDR3 coding sequence is TGTGCCGGCAGTTTTTCGCAGGGCAATCAGCCCCAGCATTTT. Translation gives CAGSFSQGNQPQHF.

The chain has TRBV7-2 and TRBJ2-7; D may correspond to TRBD1 or TRBD2 (6 bases each). CDR1 SGHTA and CDR2 FQGNSA come from the germline V gene. Deletions cut 3 bases from V and 4 bases from J, with 16 bases between. The CDR3 is 15 residues long. The CDR3 nucleotides are TGTGCCAGCAGCTTTGGGAATATAGGGGGGTACGAGCAGTACTTC. Translating gives CASSFGNIGGYEQYF.

In its sample, this clonotype was seen a few times. The chain joins TRBV20-1 to TRBJ2-7; TRBD1 or TRBD2 may be the D gene (5 bases each). V was clipped by 3 bases and J by 0 bases, with 9 bases between them. Germline values: CDR1 DFQATT, CDR2 SNEGSKA (reference sequence). The CDR3 length is 13 residues. CDR3 amino acids: CSAREGTSYEQYF. In DNA form, the CDR3 reads TGCAGTGCTAGGGAAGGGACCTCCTACGAGCAGTACTTC.

V usage is TRBV12-5 and J usage is TRBJ2-3; TRBD2 agrees at 7 bases. The V and J ends lost 5 bases and 2 bases, in that order; junction bases with no gene match: 13. CDR1 LGHNT and CDR2 FRNRAP come from the germline V gene. This CDR3 comprises 17 residues. CDR3 sequence reads: CASGPTVAGPPTDTQYF. DNA for the CDR3: TGTGCTAGTGGTCCGACCGTAGCGGGTCCCCCCACAGATACGCAGTATTTT.

This clonotype has a handful of counts. The V gene is TRBV20-1, the J gene TRBJ2-3; tentative D call: TRBD2 (6 bases). The germline V gene has CDR1 DFQATT and CDR2 SNEGSKA (reference sequence). CDR3 length equals 14 residues. V lost 3 bases to trimming and J lost 1 base, with 11 bases between them. The CDR3 reads CSASIRRGTDTQYF. The CDR3 DNA follows: TGCAGTGCTAGTATACGGAGGGGCACAGATACGCAGTATTTT.

This clonotype has more than one count but fewer than ten. The rearrangement uses TRBV6-1 and TRBJ2-3; D uncertain. From germline, CDR1 is MNHNS and CDR2 SASEGT. The CDR3 has 17 amino acids. Trimming pared 0 bases from V and 0 bases from J, leaving 13 bases between. The CDR3 region is CASSEADWYRSTDTQYF. For the CDR3, the DNA is TGTGCCAGCAGTGAAGCTGACTGGTATCGAAGCACAGATACGCAGTATTTT.

The chain has TRBV20-1 and TRBJ1-2, with TRBD1 matching 7 bases. The CDR3 length is 13 residues. Germline V gene sequence: CDR1 DFQATT, CDR2 SNEGSKA (reference sequence). DNA of the CDR3: TGCCATCATACAGGGGCCGCTGAGTATGGCTACACCTTC. The encoded protein is CHHTGAAEYGYTF.

This chain joins TRBV28 and TRBJ2-7, with 7 bases fitting TRBD2. The V segment lost 6 bases and the J segment 7 bases; nucleotides outside the gene matches: 18. From germline, CDR1 is MDHEN and CDR2 SYDVKM. CDR3 length: 16 amino acids. CDR3 amino acids: CASSPRGSGAVGEQYF. The DNA for the CDR3 is TGTGCCAGCAGCCCCCGAGGGAGCGGGGCTGTCGGGGAGCAGTACTTC.

V is TRBV30 and J is TRBJ2-5; the match to TRBD2 covers 12 bases. Germline trimming cut 3 bases from V and 4 bases from J; bases unmatched to any gene: 9. Germline CDR1 GTSNPN, CDR2 SVGIG (reference sequence). The CDR3 is 16 amino acids. The CDR3 nucleotides read TGTGCCTGGAGCATCGGACTAGCGGGGCGAGGAGAGACCCAGTACTTC. Protein: CAWSIGLAGRGETQYF.

The chain uses TRBV5-1 and TRBJ2-1; D assignment may be TRBD1 or TRBD2 (5 bases each). The germline V gene encodes CDR1 SGHRS and CDR2 YFSETQ. V gave up 4 bases and J gave up 0 bases, with 20 bases separating them. The CDR3 length is 18 residues. CDR3 nucleotide sequence: TGCGCCAGCAGCCCCATTGGGGGAGCGCGTAGCTCCTACAATGAGCAGTTCTTC. This gives the protein CASSPIGGARSSYNEQFF. Full variable domain (rest looked up from reference TRBV5-1 and TRBJ2-1): KAGVTQTPRYLIKTRGQQVTLSCSPISGHRSVSWYQQTPGQGLQFLFEYFSETQRNKGNFPGRFSGRQFSNSRSEMNVSTLELGDSALYLCASSPIGGARSSYNEQFFGPGTRLTVL.

The gene calls are TRBV20-1 and TRBJ2-1; D may be TRBD1 (5 bases). This CDR3 has 15 residues. Germline values: CDR1 DFQATT, CDR2 SNEGSKA (reference sequence). V lost 0 bases, J lost 5 bases, and 14 bases lay in between. CDR3 coding DNA: TGCAGTGCTAGAGATTGGCGGACAATGGACAATGAGCAGTTCTTC. Its translation: CSARDWRTMDNEQFF.

V is TRBV7-8 and J is TRBJ2-5; D not resolved. The V gene's germline CDR1 is SGHVS and CDR2 FQNEAQ. The germline V and J ends were trimmed by 4 bases and 11 bases, with 17 bases remaining between them. The CDR3 consists of 13 residues. This CDR3 reads CASSWVGGNEQYF. CDR3 DNA sequence: TGTGCCAGCAGCTGGGTGGGCGGTAATGAGCAGTACTTC. Full variable domain (remainder filled in from reference TRBV7-8 and TRBJ2-5): GAGVSQSPRYKVAKRGQDVALRCDPISGHVSLFWYQQALGQGPEFLTYFQNEAQLDKSGLPSDRFFAERPEGSVSTLKIQRTQQEDSAVYLCASSWVGGNEQYFGPGTRLLVL.

This clonotype was found a few times. The rearrangement links TRBV5-1 to TRBJ2-4; D call uncertain. The length of the CDR3 is 15 residues. Trimming pared 0 bases from V and 14 bases from J, leaving 21 bases between. From germline, CDR1 is SGHRS and CDR2 YFSETQ. CDR3 amino acids: CASSLVGQTSYEKYF. DNA for the CDR3: TGCGCCAGCAGCTTGGTTGGTCAGACGTCCTACGAGAAGTACTTC.

This clonotype came up a few times. The chain couples TRBV29-1 to TRBJ2-1, with 7 bases identical to TRBD2. Germline CDR1 SQVTM, CDR2 ANQGSEA. V was pared by 3 bases and J by 7 bases, with 15 bases of the junction left unmatched. The CDR3 totals 16 residues. CDR3 nucleotide sequence: TGCAGCGTTGAGCGAGTAGCGGGCCTTGGCGGAAATGAGCAGTTCTTC. Protein: CSVERVAGLGGNEQFF.

V is TRBV7-2 and J is TRBJ2-1; TRBD2 matches at 10 bases. V was pared by 3 bases and J by 3 bases, with 2 bases of the junction left unmatched. The CDR3 extends over 15 amino acids. The germline CDR1 and CDR2 sequences are SGHTA and FQGNSA. The CDR3: CASSFIAGGYNEQFF. The CDR3 region has the DNA TGTGCCAGCAGCTTCATAGCGGGGGGCTACAATGAGCAGTTCTTC.

The gene calls are TRBV10-3 and TRBJ2-7; TRBD2 agrees at 9 bases. The CDR3 length is 14 residues. V shed 2 bases, J shed 4 bases, and the junction held 3 bases outside the gene matches. Germline assignment: CDR1 ENHRY and CDR2 SYGVKD. CDR3 in DNA: TGTGCCATCAGTGAGATTAGCGGGGGATACGAGCAGTACTTC. It codes for CAISEISGGYEQYF.

The chain has TRBV25-1 and TRBJ2-1; 7 bases fit TRBD2. Germline V CDR1 and CDR2: MGHDK, SYGVNS. CDR3 length equals 16 residues. Trimming removed 1 base from V and 9 bases from J; junction bases left unmatched: 12. This CDR3 reads CASSELISGAYGEQFF. Written as DNA, the CDR3 is TGTGCCAGCAGTGAATTGATAAGCGGGGCCTACGGTGAGCAGTTCTTC.

This clonotype was counted between two and nine times. This chain uses TRBV27 with TRBJ2-3; D remains unclear. Germline CDR1 MNHEY, CDR2 SMNVEV (reference sequence). The V and J ends lost 2 bases and 2 bases respectively, with 8 bases between them. The CDR3 is 14 residues long. The CDR3 loop reads CASSLKQHTDTQYF. In DNA form, the CDR3 reads TGTGCCAGCAGTTTAAAACAGCACACAGATACGCAGTATTTT.

V gene TRBV6-1 combines with J gene TRBJ2-2; D is perhaps TRBD2 (6 bases). This CDR3 spans 15 amino acids. Trimming stripped 2 bases from V and 8 bases from J, with 15 bases between. Germline V gene sequence: CDR1 MNHNS, CDR2 SASEGT. The DNA of the CDR3 is TGTGCCAGCAGTGAATTCGCTAGCGAGAAGGGGGAGCTGTTTTTT. It encodes CASSEFASEKGELFF.

This clonotype was observed a handful of times. The rearrangement uses TRBV6-6 and TRBJ1-3; D call uncertain. With 8 bases removed from V and 0 bases from J, the gap between germline ends came to 14 bases. CDR1 and CDR2 from the germline V gene are MNHNY and SVGAGI (reference sequence). CDR3 length equals 15 residues. CDR3 sequence: CASRRAPGSGNTIYF. The DNA for the CDR3 is TGTGCCAGCCGGAGGGCCCCCGGCTCTGGAAACACCATATATTTT.

The chain recombines TRBV20-1 with TRBJ2-5; 13 bases align to TRBD2. V shed 5 bases, J shed 1 base, and the junction held 1 base outside the gene matches. CDR1 is DFQATT and CDR2 is SNEGSKA in the germline V gene (reference sequence). CDR3 length: 14 amino acids. The CDR3 sequence: CSAGTSGTQETQYF. The CDR3 DNA reads as TGCAGTGCTGGGACTAGCGGGACCCAAGAGACCCAGTACTTC.

The V and J genes are TRBV20-1 and TRBJ2-6, with unresolved D. Germline assignment: CDR1 DFQATT and CDR2 SNEGSKA (reference sequence). The CDR3 totals 15 residues. Trimming took 0 bases from V and 2 from J, leaving 8 bases between them. CDR3 in amino acids: CSARDPLPGANVLTF. The CDR3 coding sequence is TGCAGTGCTAGAGATCCCCTCCCTGGGGCCAACGTCCTGACTTTC.

This clonotype was seen a single time. The chain links TRBV5-1 to TRBJ1-1; D gene uncertain. V shed 5 bases and J shed 0 bases, with 8 bases lying between them. The CDR3 spans 13 residues. The germline gives CDR1 SGHRS, CDR2 YFSETQ. The CDR3 nucleotides are TGCGCCAGCAGTAAGCCCATGAACACTGAAGCTTTCTTT. It is translated as CASSKPMNTEAFF.

This clonotype was detected only a few times. V gene TRBV12-3 or TRBV12-4 combines with J gene TRBJ2-1; 9 nucleotides line up with TRBD2. CDR3 length: 13 residues. Germline trimming cut 4 bases from V and 7 bases from J; bases unmatched to any gene: 2. The DNA of the CDR3 is TGTGCCAGCAGTTACCTAGCGGGGAATGAGCAGTTCTTC. This sequence encodes CASSYLAGNEQFF.